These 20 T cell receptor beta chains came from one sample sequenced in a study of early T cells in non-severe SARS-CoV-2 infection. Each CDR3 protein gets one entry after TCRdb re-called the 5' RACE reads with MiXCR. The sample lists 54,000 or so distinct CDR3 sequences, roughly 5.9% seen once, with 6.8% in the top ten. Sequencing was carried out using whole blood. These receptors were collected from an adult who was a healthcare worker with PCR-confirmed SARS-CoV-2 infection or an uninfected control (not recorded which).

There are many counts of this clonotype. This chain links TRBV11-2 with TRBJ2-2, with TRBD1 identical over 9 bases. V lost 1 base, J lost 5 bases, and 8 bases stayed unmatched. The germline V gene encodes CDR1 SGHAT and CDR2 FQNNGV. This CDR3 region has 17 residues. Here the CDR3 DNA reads TGTGCCAGCAGCTTAGGATTTCCGGGACAGGGTACCGGGGAGCTGTTTTTT. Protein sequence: CASSLGFPGQGTGELFF.

The CDR3 reads CSVEEEAETQYF. The CDR3 DNA reads as TGCAGCGTAGAGGAAGAGGCGGAGACCCAGTACTTC. V and J are TRBV29-1 and TRBJ2-5; D remains unclear. V lost 6 bases, J lost 5 bases, and 13 bases lay in between. The CDR3 is 12 amino acids. CDR1 is SQVTM, CDR2 ANQGSEA, per germline.

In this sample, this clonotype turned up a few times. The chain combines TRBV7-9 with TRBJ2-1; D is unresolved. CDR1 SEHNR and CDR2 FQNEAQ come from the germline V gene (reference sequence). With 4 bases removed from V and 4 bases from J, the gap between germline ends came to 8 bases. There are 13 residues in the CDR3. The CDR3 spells CASSSIKYNEQFF. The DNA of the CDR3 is TGTGCCAGCAGCTCTATAAAGTACAATGAGCAGTTCTTC.

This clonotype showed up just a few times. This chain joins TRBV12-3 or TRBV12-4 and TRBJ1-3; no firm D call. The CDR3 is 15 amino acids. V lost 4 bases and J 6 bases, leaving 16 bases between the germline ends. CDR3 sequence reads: CASSWSPFQENTIYF. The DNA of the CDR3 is TGTGCCAGCAGTTGGAGCCCCTTCCAGGAAAACACCATATATTTT.

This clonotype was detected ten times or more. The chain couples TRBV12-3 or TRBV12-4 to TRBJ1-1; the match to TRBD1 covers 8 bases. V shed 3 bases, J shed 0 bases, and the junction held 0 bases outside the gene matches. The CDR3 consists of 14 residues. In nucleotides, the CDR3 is TGTGCCAGCAGTTTGGGACAGGTGAACACTGAAGCTTTCTTT. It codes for CASSLGQVNTEAFF.

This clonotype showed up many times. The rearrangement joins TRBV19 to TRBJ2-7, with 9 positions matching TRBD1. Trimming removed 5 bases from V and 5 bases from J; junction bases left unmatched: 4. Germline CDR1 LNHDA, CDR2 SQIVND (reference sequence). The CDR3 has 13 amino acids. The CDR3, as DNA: TGTGCCAGTAGTTCACAGGGGGCGGACGAGCAGTACTTC. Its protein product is CASSSQGADEQYF.

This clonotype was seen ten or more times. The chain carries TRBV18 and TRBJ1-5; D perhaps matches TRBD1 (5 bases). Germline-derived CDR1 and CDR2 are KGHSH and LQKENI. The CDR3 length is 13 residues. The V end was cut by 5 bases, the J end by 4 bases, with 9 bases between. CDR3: CASSGDRNQPQHF. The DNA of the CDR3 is TGTGCCAGCTCAGGGGACCGTAATCAGCCCCAGCATTTT.

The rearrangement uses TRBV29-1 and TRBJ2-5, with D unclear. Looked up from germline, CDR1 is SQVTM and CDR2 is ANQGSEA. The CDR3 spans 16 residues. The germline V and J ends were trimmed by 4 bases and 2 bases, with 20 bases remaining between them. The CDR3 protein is CSVVRTRPGGQETQYF. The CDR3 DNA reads TGCAGCGTTGTGCGGACGCGACCTGGCGGACAAGAGACCCAGTACTTC.

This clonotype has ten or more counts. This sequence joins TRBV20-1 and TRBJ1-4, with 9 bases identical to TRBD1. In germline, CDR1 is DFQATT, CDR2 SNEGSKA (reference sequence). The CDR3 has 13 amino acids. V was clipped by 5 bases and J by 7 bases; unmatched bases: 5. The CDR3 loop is CSALQGAGEKLFF. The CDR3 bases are TGCAGTGCTCTACAGGGGGCCGGTGAAAAACTGTTTTTT.

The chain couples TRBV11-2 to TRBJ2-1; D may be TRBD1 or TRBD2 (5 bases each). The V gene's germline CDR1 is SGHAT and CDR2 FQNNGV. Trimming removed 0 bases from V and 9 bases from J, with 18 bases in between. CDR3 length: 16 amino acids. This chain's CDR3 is CASSLEWTSRGGEQFF. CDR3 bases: TGTGCCAGCAGCTTAGAGTGGACATCCCGTGGGGGTGAGCAGTTCTTC.

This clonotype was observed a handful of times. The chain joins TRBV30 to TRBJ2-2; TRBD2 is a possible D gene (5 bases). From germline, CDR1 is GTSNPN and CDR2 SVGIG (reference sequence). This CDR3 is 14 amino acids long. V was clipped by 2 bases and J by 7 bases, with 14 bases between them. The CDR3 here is CAWSPREHGGELFF. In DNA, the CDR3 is TGTGCCTGGAGTCCCCGGGAACACGGCGGGGAGCTGTTTTTT.

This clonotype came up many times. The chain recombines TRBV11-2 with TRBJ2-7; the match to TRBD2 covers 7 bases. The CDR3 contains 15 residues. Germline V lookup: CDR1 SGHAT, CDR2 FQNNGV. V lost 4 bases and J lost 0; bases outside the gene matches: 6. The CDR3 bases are TGTGCCAGCAGCTCCGCTAGCGGACCCTCCTACGAGCAGTACTTC. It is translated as CASSSASGPSYEQYF.

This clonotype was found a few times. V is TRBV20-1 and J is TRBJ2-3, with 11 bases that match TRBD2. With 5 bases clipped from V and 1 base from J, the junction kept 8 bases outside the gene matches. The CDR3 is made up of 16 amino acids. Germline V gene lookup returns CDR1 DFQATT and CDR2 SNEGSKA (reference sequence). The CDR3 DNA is TGCAGTGCTTTCCCTCCGACTAGCGGGGGCACAGATACGCAGTATTTT. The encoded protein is CSAFPPTSGGTDTQYF.

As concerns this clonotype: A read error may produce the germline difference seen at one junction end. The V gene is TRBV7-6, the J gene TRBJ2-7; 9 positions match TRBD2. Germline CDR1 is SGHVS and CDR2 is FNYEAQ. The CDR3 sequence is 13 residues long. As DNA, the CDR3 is TGTGTCAGCAGCTTGTCTAGCGGGACCGAGCAGTACTTC. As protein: CVSSLSSGTEQYF.

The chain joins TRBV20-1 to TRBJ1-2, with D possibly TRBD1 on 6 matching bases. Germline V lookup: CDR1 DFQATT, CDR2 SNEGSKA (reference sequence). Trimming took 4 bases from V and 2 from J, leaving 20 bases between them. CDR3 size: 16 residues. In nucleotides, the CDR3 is TGCAGTGCTAAACCCCCCGGGGGGGGGCTCAACTATGGCTACACCTTC. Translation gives CSAKPPGGGLNYGYTF.

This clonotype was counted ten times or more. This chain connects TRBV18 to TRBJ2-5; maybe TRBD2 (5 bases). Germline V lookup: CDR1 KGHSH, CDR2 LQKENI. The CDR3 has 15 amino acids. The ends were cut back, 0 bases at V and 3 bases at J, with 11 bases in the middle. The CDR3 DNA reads TGTGCCAGCTCACCACCCGGACTGGAAGAAGAGACCCAGTACTTC. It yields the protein CASSPPGLEEETQYF.

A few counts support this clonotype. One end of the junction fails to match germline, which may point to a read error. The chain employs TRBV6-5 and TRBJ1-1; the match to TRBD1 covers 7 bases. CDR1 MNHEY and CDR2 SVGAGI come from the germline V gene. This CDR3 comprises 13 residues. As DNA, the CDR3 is TGTGCCAGCAGCCGGCAGGGGGGCCTGGATGTTCTCTTT. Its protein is CASSRQGGLDVLF.

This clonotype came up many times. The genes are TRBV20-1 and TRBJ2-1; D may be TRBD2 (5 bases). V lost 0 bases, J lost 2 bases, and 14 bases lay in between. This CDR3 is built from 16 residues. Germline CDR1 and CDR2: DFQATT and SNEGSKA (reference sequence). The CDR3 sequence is CSARDLRGPTYNEQFF. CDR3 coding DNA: TGCAGTGCTAGAGATCTTCGGGGTCCTACCTACAATGAGCAGTTCTTC.

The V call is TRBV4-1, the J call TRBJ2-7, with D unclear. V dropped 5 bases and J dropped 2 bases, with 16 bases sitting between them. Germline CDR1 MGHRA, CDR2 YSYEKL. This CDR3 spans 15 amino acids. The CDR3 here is CASSAISGLPYEQYF. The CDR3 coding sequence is TGCGCCAGCAGCGCTATTTCCGGGCTTCCCTACGAGCAGTACTTC.

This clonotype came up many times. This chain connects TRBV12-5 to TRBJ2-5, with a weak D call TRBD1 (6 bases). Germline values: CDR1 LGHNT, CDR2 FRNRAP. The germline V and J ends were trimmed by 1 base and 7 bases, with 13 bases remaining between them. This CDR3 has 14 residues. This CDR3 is CASGLANRDGTQYF. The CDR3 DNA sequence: TGTGCTAGTGGTTTGGCTAACAGGGACGGGACCCAGTACTTC.